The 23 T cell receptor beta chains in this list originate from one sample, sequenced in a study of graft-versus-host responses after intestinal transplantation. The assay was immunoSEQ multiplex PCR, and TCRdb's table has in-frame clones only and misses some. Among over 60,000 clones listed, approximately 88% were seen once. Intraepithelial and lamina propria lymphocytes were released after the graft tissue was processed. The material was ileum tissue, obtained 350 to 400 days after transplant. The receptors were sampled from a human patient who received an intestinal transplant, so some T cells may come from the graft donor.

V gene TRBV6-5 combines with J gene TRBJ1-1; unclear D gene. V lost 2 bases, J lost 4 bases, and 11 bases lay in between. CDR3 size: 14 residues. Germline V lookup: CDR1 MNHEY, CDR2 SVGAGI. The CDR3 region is CASSYREFFTEAFF. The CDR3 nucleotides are TGTGCCAGCAGTTACAGGGAGTTCTTCACTGAAGCTTTCTTT.

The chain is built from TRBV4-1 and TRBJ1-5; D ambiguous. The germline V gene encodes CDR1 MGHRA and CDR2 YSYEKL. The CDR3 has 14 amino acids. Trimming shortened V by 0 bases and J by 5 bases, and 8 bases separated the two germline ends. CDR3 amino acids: CASSQDLRDQPQHF. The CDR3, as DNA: TGCGCCAGCAGCCAAGATCTTCGCGATCAGCCCCAGCATTTT.

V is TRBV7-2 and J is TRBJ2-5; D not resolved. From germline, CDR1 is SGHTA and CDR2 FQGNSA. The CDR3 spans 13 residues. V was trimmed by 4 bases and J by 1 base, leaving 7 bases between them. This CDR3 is CASSYMTQETQYF. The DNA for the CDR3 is TGTGCCAGCAGCTACATGACCCAAGAGACCCAGTACTTC.

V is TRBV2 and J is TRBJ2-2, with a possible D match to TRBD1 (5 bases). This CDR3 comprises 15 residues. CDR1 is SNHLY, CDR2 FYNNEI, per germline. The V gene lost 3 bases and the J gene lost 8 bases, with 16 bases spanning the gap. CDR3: CASSDSQGWGGELFF. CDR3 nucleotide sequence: TGTGCCAGCAGTGATTCGCAGGGATGGGGAGGGGAGCTGTTTTTT.

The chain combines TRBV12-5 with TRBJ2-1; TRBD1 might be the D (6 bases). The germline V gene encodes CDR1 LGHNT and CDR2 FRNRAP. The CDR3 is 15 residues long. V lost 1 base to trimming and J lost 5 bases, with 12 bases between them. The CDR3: CASGLGQAVNNEQFF. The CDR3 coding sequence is TGTGCTAGTGGTTTGGGACAGGCAGTAAACAATGAGCAGTTCTTC.

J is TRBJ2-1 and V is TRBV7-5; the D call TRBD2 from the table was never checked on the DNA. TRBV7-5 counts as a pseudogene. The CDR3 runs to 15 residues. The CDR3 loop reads CVRSGLEGSMNEQFF. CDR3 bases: TGTGTCAGAAGCGGACTAGAGGGCTCGATGAATGAGCAGTTCTTC.

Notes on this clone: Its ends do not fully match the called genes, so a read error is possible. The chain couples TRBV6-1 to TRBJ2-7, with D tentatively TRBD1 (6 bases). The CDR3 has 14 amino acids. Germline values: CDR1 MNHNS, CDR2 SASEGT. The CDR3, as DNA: TGTGCCGGCAGTGAAGTGGACAGCTTCTACGAGCAGTACTTC. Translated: CAGSEVDSFYEQYF.

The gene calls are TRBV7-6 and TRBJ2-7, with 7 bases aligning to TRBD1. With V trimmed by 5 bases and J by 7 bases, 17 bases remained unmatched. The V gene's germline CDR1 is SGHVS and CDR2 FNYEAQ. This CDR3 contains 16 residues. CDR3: CASSPTLGRGRGEQYF. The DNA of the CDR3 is TGTGCCAGCAGCCCAACCCTTGGTAGGGGGCGAGGGGAGCAGTACTTC.

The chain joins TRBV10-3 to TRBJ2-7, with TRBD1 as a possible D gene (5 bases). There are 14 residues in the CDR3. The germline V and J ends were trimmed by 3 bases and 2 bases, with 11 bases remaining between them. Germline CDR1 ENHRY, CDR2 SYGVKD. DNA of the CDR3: TGTGCCATCAGTGAATTGCAGGGTCCCTACGAGCAGTACTTC. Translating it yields CAISELQGPYEQYF.

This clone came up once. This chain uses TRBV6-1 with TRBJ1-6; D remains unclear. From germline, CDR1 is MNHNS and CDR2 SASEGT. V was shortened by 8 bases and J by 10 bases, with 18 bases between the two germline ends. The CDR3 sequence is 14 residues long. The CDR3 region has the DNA TGTGCCAGCTGGGCTCGGCCATGGCTATCACCCCTCCACTTT. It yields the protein CASWARPWLSPLHF.

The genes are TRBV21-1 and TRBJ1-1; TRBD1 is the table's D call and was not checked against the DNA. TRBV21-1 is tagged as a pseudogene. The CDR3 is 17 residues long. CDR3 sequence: CASSNGGRDRMNTEAFF. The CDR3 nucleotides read TGTGCCAGCAGCAATGGGGGACGGGACAGGATGAACACTGAAGCTTTCTTT.

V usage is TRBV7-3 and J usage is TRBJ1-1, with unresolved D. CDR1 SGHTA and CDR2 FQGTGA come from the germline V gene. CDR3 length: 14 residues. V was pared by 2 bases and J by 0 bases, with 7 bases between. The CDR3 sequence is CASSLGLMNTEAFF. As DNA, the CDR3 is TGTGCCAGCAGCTTAGGACTCATGAACACTGAAGCTTTCTTT.

The CDR3 DNA follows: TGCGCCAGCAGCTTGGGAGTAGGAAGGGTTCCAACTAATGAAAAACTGTTTTTT. It yields the protein CASSLGVGRVPTNEKLFF. J is TRBJ1-4 and V is TRBV5-1; D gene uncertain. There are 18 residues in the CDR3. The V gene's germline CDR1 is SGHRS and CDR2 YFSETQ. Trimming shortened V by 0 bases and J by 0 bases, and 15 bases separated the two germline ends.

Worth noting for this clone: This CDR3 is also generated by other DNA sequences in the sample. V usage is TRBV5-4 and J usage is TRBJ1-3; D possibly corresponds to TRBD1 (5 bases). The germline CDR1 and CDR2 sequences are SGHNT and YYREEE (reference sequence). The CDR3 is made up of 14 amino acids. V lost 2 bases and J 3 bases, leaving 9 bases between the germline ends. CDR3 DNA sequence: TGTGCCAGCAGCTTTGGGGGGGTTGGAAACACCATATATTTT. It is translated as CASSFGGVGNTIYF.

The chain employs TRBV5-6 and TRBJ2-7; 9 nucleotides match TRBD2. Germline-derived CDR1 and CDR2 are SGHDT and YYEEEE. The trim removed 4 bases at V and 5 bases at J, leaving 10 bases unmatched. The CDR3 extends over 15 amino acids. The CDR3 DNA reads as TGTGCCAGCAGCCCTAGCGGGGCCAATTTCCACGAGCAGTACTTC. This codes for CASSPSGANFHEQYF.

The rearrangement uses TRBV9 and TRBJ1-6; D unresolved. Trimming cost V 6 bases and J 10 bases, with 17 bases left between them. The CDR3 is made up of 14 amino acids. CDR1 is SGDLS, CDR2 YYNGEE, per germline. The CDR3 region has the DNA TGTGCCAGCACCTCTGACTTAAAAAGCTCACCCCTCCACTTT. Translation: CASTSDLKSSPLHF.

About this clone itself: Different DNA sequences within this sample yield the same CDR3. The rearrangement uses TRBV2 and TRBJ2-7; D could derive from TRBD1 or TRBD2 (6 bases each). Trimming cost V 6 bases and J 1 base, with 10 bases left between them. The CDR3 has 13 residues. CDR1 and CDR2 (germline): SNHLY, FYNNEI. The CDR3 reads CASSGGVSYEQYF. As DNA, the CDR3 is TGTGCCAGCAGCGGGGGCGTTTCCTACGAGCAGTACTTC.

The CDR3 loop is CASSLRDRARETQYF. CDR3 in DNA: TGTGCCAGCAGCCTGAGAGACAGGGCCAGGGAGACCCAGTACTTC. V gene TRBV11-1 combines with J gene TRBJ2-5; 7 nucleotides agree with TRBD1. Germline CDR1 is SGHAT and CDR2 is FQDESV (reference sequence). Losses at the gene ends were 5 bases for V and 5 bases for J; bases not matched to a gene: 11. The CDR3 has 15 residues.

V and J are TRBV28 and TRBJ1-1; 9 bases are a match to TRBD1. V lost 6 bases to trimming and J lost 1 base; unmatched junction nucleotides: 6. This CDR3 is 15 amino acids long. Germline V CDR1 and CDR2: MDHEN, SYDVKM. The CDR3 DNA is TGTGCCAGCAGGGAGACAGGGGGGCCGAACACTGAAGCTTTCTTT. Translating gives CASRETGGPNTEAFF.

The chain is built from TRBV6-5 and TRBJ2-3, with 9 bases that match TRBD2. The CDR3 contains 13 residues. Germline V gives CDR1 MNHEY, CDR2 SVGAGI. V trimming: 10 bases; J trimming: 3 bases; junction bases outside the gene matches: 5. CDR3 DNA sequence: TGTGCCATTAGCGGGGGCCCTACAGATACGCAGTATTTT. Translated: CAISGGPTDTQYF.

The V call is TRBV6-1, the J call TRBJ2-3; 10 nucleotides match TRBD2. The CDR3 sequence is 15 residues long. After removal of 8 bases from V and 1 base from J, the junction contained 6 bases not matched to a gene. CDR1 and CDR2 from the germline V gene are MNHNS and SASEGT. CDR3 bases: TGTGCCAGCGGCTTAGCGGGGGGAGGCACAGATACGCAGTATTTT. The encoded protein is CASGLAGGGTDTQYF.

The CDR3: CSVEDLFVDEQFF. DNA of the CDR3: TGCAGCGTTGAAGATCTCTTCGTTGATGAGCAGTTCTTC. This chain links TRBV29-1 with TRBJ2-1; no clear D gene. Germline CDR1 is SQVTM and CDR2 is ANQGSEA. CDR3 length equals 13 residues. Trimming cost V 0 bases and J 8 bases, with 11 bases left between them.

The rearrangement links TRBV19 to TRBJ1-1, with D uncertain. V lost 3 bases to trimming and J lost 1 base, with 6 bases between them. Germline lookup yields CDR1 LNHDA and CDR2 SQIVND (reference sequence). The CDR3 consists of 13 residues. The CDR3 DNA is TGTGCCAGTAGTATCCCCGAGAACACTGAAGCTTTCTTT. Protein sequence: CASSIPENTEAFF.